Sequencing of this TCR beta chain was carried out in a study of CD8 T cells in Susac syndrome. cDNA came from about 0.5 to 1 ug RNA primed by random hexamers. Amplification of TCR beta CDR3 used immunoSEQ multiplex PCR across 54 Vbeta and 13 Jbeta. One entry per CDR3 protein results from TCRdb running MiXCR on the immunoSEQ multiplex PCR reads. The data show about 180,000 distinct CDR3 sequences, nearly 97% seen once. The authors sequenced TCR beta from blood CD8+ and CD4+ T cells. The multiple sclerosis control group consisted of treatment-naive patients whose relapsing-remitting disease, which was either stable or active, fulfilled revised McDonald criteria. In contrast to the negatively isolated CD8+ and CD4+ T cells, TEMRA cells were FACS-enriched. V was clipped by 6 bases and J by 0 bases; unmatched bases: 5. CDR1 is DFQATT, CDR2 SNEGSKA, per germline (reference sequence). The CDR3 is made up of 15 amino acids.

The origin of this receptor is a human donor with multiple sclerosis. What was sequenced was CD4+ T cells from PBMCs. This sequence joins TRBV20-1 and TRBJ1-6; 7 bases match TRBD1. CDR3 residues: CSAATGDSYNSPLHF. CDR3 bases: TGCAGTGCCGCCACAGGGGACTCCTATAATTCACCCCTCCACTTT.